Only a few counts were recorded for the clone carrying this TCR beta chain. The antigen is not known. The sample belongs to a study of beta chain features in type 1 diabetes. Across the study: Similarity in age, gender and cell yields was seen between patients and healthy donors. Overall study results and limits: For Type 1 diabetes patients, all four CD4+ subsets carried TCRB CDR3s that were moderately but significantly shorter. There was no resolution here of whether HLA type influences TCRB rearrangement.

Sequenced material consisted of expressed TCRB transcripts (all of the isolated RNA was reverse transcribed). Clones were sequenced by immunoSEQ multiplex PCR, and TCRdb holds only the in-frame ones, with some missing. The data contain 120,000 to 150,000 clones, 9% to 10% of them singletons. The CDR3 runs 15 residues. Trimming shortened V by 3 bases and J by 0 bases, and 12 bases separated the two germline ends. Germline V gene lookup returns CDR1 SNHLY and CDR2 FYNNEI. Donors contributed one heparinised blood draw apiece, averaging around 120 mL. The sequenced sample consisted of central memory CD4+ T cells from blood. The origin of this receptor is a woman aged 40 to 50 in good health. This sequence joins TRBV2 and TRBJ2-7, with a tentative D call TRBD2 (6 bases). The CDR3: CASSDGGAGSYEQYF. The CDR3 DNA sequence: TGTGCCAGCAGTGATGGAGGGGCCGGCTCCTACGAGCAGTACTTC.